These T cell receptor beta chains were read from a single sample in a study of cytomegalovirus exposure and HLA in healthy donors. TCRdb's copy holds only in-frame clones and misses some; the assay was immunoSEQ multiplex PCR. The sample carries under 55,000 clones, over 60% recorded once. Sample: PBMCs. The receptors come from a woman aged 45-65 years in good health and CMV-seronegative. The CDR3 runs from the conserved cysteine through the conserved F or W. D genes are given only for firm matches. For some rows the clone size is stated as once, few or many, or as a class when expanded; others skip it.

J	V	D	size	DNA	CDR3
TRBJ2-7	TRBV28	-	-	TGTGCCAGCACTACCACCTACGAGCAGTACTTC	CASTTTYEQYF
TRBJ2-6	TRBV9	TRBD1	-	TGTGCCAGCAGCGATCGACAGGGGGACTTTATAACTGGGGCCAACGTCCTGACTTTC	CASSDRQGDFITGANVLTF
TRBJ1-2	TRBV19	-	-	TGTGCCAGTAGGGACGGGAATACGTATGGCTACACCTTC	CASRDGNTYGYTF
TRBJ2-3	TRBV19	TRBD2	few	TGTGCCAGTAGACCAGCGGGAGTTCGCGATACGCAGTATTTT	CASRPAGVRDTQYF
TRBJ2-6	TRBV7-9	-	-	TGTGCCAGCAGCTTATTTCTATCTGGGGCCAACGTCCTGACTTTC	CASSLFLSGANVLTF
TRBJ2-7	TRBV2	-	-	TGTGCCAGCAGGCCGACAGGAAGCGAGCAGTACTTC	CASRPTGSEQYF
TRBJ2-5	TRBV30	-	once	TGTGCCTGGAGTCTCAGGGAAGAGACCCAGTACTTC	CAWSLREETQYF
TRBJ1-2	TRBV9	TRBD1	-	TGTGCCAGCAAGAGGTCAGGGGGTAACTATGGCTACACCTTC	CASKRSGGNYGYTF
TRBJ2-7	TRBV14	-	-	TGTGCCAGCAGCCGAAGGATAGGCAGGGCCTACGAGCAGTACTTC	CASSRRIGRAYEQYF
TRBJ2-7	TRBV5-4	-	-	TGTGCCAGCAGCCACCGGGACACCAACTACGAGCAGTACTTC	CASSHRDTNYEQYF
TRBJ2-7	TRBV10-3	-	-	TGTGCCATCAGCGCAGCGGCTAGCGTGTCCTACGAGCAGTACTTC	CAISAAASVSYEQYF
TRBJ1-2	TRBV7-3	-	few	TGTGCCAGCAGCTCCTCGGAGGGGCGAGGCTATGGCTACACCTTC	CASSSSEGRGYGYTF
TRBJ2-7	TRBV5-8	TRBD1	-	TGTGCCAGCAGCTCCCGTTCGACAGGGTTCGAGCAGTACTTC	CASSSRSTGFEQYF
TRBJ2-5	TRBV28	TRBD2	-	TGTGCCAGCAGACCGCTAGCGGGGACCCAGTACTTC	CASRPLAGTQYF
TRBJ2-3	TRBV7-2	-	once	TGTGCCAGCAGTTCTTCCTCGGGGGATACGCAGTATTTT	CASSSSSGDTQYF
TRBJ1-3	TRBV6-5	-	-	TGTGCCAGCAGTTTCGGCTCTGGAAACACCATATATTTT	CASSFGSGNTIYF
TRBJ1-5	TRBV5-8	-	-	TGTGCCAGCAGCTTATACACCCGGGCAGCGGGCAATCAGCCCCAGCATTTT	CASSLYTRAAGNQPQHF
TRBJ2-7	TRBV5-1	TRBD1	once	TGCGCCAGCAGCTCAGGACAGGGAACCCGTAAGTTC	CASSSGQGTRKF
TRBJ2-5	TRBV6-5	-	-	TGTGCCAGCAGTCCCGGACAGACCCAAGAGACCCAGTACTTC	CASSPGQTQETQYF
TRBJ1-1	TRBV6-5	TRBD1	few	TGTGCCTCTCGACAGGGCGATTCGGTTGCTGAAGCTTTCTTT	CASRQGDSVAEAFF
TRBJ2-5	TRBV5-1	TRBD2	-	TGCGCCAGCAGCTTGGCACTGGGGGAGGGACAGACCCAGTACTTC	CASSLALGEGQTQYF
TRBJ1-1	TRBV5-6	-	-	TGTGCCAGCAGCCTATTTAACACTGAAGCTTTCTTT	CASSLFNTEAFF
TRBJ1-5	TRBV28	TRBD1	once	TGTGCCAGCAGCTCGGACAGGGGTTGGGGTCAGCCCCAGCATTTT	CASSSDRGWGQPQHF
TRBJ1-1	TRBV28	TRBD1	few	TGTGCCAGCAGTTCCCCTGGACAGGTGGCTTTCTTT	CASSSPGQVAFF
TRBJ1-3	TRBV7-9	TRBD1	-	TGTGCCAGCAGCGCCCGGGACAGGGGGAAAGACACCATATATTTT	CASSARDRGKDTIYF
TRBJ1-1	TRBV7-9	-	-	TGTGCCAGCAGCTCAGATTCGTACGGGGACACTGAAGCTTTCTTT	CASSSDSYGDTEAFF
TRBJ1-1	TRBV4-2	TRBD1	-	TGTGCCAGCAGCCAAGCCCAGGGGGGCGCTGAAGCTTTCTTT	CASSQAQGGAEAFF
TRBJ1-1	TRBV11-3	-	-	TGTGCCAGCAGCTTAGGGTCGTCTAGGGAAGCTTTCTTT	CASSLGSSREAFF
TRBJ2-5	TRBV23-1	TRBD2	-	TGCGCCAGCAGTCAGGCCGGGACTAGCGGGGGGAGGCGGCACCAAGAGACCCAGTACTTC	CASSQAGTSGGRRHQETQYF
TRBJ1-2	TRBV29-1	-	-	TGCAGCGTTGAAATAACACAGGGTGGAGATGGGGGCTACACCTTC	CSVEITQGGDGGYTF
TRBJ1-2	TRBV5-5	-	few	TGTGCCAGCAGCTCCCTCGGCGGGCTGGGGTATGGCTACACCTTC	CASSSLGGLGYGYTF
TRBJ1-5	TRBV28	TRBD1	once	TGTGCCAGCAGGCTACAGGGGACACAGCCCCAGCATTTT	CASRLQGTQPQHF
TRBJ2-7	TRBV7-2	-	-	TGTGCCAGCAGCCCTCGGAGAAGCGCGCCCTACGAGCAGTACTTC	CASSPRRSAPYEQYF
TRBJ1-2	TRBV19	TRBD1	-	TGTGCCAGTATGACCCTGGTAACAGGGGGAGTGAATGGCTACACCTTC	CASMTLVTGGVNGYTF
TRBJ2-3	TRBV19	-	-	TGTGCCAGTAGTATACGAGATACGCAGTATTTT	CASSIRDTQYF
TRBJ1-5	TRBV28	TRBD1	-	TGTGCCAGCAGGACAGGGGGAAGGTCCCAGCATTTT	CASRTGGRSQHF
TRBJ2-3	TRBV9	TRBD2	-	TGTGCCAGCAGCGTATCGGGCGGGGGGGGCACAGATACGCAGTATTTT	CASSVSGGGGTDTQYF
TRBJ1-4	TRBV7-6	TRBD1	few	TGTGCCAGCAGCTTAGGACAGGGGGCTGTTGAAAAACTGTTTTTT	CASSLGQGAVEKLFF
TRBJ2-7	TRBV30	TRBD2	-	TGTGCCTGGAGTACAGCGGGGGGAGGTTACGAGCAGTACTTC	CAWSTAGGGYEQYF
TRBJ1-5	TRBV6-1	-	-	TGTGCCAGCATGAGGGTGGCGGATCAGCCCCAGCATTTT	CASMRVADQPQHF
TRBJ2-1	TRBV2	TRBD2	-	TGTGCCAGCCAAAGGGGCGGGAGTATGGATGAGCAGTTCTTC	CASQRGGSMDEQFF
TRBJ2-5	TRBV5-1	-	-	TGCGCCAGCAGCTTGGCCCCAGGGGAGGAGACCCAGTACTTC	CASSLAPGEETQYF
TRBJ2-3	TRBV7-9	TRBD1	-	TGTGCCAGCAGCGGGACAGGGCTAACAGATACGCAGTATTTT	CASSGTGLTDTQYF
TRBJ2-7	TRBV6-6	TRBD1	-	TGTGCCAGCAGCCCCGCCGGGACAGGGTCCCACGAGCAGTACTTC	CASSPAGTGSHEQYF
TRBJ1-1	TRBV9	TRBD1	once	TGTGCCAGCAGCGACGGACAGGGGAACACTGAAGCTTTCTTT	CASSDGQGNTEAFF